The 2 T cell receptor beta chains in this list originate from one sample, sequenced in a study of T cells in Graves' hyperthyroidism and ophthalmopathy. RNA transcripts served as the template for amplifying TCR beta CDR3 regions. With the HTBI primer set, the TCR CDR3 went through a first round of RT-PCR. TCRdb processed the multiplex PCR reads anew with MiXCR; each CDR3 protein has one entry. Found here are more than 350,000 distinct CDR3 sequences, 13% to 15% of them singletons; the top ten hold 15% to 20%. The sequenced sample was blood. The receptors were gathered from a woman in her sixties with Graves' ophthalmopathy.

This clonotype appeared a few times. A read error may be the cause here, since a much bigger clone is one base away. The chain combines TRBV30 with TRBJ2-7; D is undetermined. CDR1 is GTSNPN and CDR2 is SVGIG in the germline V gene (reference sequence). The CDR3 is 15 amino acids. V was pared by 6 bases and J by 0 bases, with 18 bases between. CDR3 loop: CACSHGGITSYEQYF. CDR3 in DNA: TGTGCCTGCAGCCATGGCGGAATTACCTCCTACGAGCAGTACTTC.

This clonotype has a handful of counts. Written as DNA, the CDR3 is TGTGCCAGCAGACCCACAGGGCAGACCTACGAGCAGTACTTC. Translated, it gives CASRPTGQTYEQYF. This chain connects TRBV7-8 to TRBJ2-7, with a weak D call TRBD1 (6 bases). Germline values: CDR1 SGHVS, CDR2 FQNEAQ. The CDR3 spans 14 residues. Trimming took 6 bases from V and 2 from J, leaving 14 bases between them.